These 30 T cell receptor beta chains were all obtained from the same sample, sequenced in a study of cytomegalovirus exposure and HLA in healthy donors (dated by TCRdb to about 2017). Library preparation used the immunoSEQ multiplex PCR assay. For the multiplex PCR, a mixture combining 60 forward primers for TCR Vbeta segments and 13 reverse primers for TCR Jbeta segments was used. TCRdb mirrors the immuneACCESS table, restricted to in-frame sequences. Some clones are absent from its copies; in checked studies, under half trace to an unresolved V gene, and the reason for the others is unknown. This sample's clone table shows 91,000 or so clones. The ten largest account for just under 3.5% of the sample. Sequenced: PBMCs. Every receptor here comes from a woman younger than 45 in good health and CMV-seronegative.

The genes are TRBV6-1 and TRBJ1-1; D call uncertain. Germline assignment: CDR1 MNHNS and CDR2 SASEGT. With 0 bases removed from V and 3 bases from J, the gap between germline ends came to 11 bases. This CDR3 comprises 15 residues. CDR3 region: CASSEAGTAYTEAFF. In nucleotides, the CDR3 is TGTGCCAGCAGTGAAGCGGGCACCGCCTACACTGAAGCTTTCTTT.

For the CDR3, the DNA is TGTGCCAGCAGTTTAATGGGGACTAGGGTTTTAACAGAGACCCAGTACTTC. Its protein is CASSLMGTRVLTETQYF. J is TRBJ2-5 and V is TRBV28; TRBD2 agrees at 8 bases. Trimming at V came to 2 bases and at J to 4 bases, leaving 12 bases not matched to a gene. The germline V gene encodes CDR1 MDHEN and CDR2 SYDVKM. This CDR3 is 17 amino acids long.

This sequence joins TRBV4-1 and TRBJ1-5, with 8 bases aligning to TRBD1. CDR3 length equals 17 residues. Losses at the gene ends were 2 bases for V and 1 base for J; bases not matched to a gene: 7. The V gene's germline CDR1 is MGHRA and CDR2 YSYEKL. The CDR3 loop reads CASSQFTGGISNQPQHF. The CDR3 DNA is TGCGCCAGCAGCCAATTCACAGGGGGGATAAGCAATCAGCCCCAGCATTTT.

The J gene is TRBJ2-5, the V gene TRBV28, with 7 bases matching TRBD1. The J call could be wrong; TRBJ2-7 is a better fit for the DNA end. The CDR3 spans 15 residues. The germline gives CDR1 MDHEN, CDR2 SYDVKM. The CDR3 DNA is TGTGCCAGCAGTTTCCTTCACAGGGGACCCTACGAGCAGTACTTC. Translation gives CASSFLHRGPYEQYF.

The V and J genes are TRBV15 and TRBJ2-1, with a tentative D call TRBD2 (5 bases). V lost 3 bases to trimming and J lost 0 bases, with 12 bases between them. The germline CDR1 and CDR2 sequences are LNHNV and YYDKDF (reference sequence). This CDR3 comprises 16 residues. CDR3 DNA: TGTGCCACCAGCAGCCGACGGACTGACTCCTACAATGAGCAGTTCTTC. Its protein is CATSSRRTDSYNEQFF.

The CDR3 DNA reads as TGTGCCAGCAGAGCCACCTACACTGAAGCTTTCTTT. Its translation is CASRATYTEAFF. The chain uses TRBV6-6 and TRBJ1-1; D not certain. The V gene's germline CDR1 is MNHNY and CDR2 SVGAGI (reference sequence). This CDR3 region has 12 residues. V gave up 6 bases and J gave up 3 bases, with 8 bases separating them.

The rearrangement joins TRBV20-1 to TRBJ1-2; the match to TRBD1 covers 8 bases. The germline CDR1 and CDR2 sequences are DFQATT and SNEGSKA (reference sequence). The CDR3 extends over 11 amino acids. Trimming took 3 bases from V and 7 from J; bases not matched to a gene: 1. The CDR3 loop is CSARDRAGYTF. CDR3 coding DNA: TGCAGTGCTAGGGACAGGGCTGGCTACACCTTC.

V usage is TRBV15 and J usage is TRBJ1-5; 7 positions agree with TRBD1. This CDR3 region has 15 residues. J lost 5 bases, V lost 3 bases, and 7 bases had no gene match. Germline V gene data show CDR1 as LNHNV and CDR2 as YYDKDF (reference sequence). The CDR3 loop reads CATSSPTGSHQPQHF. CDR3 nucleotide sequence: TGTGCCACCAGCAGTCCGACAGGGAGCCATCAGCCCCAGCATTTT.

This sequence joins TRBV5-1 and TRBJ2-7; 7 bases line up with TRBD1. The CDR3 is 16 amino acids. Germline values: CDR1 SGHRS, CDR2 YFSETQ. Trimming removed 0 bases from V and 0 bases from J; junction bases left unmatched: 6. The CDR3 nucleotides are TGCGCCAGCAGCTTGGGGCCCGGGACAGACTCCTACGAGCAGTACTTC. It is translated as CASSLGPGTDSYEQYF.

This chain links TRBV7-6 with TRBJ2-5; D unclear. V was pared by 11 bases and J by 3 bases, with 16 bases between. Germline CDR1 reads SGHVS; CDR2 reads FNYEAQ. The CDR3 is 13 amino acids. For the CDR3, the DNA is TGTGCCGCTCATAAAAGAGGAGAAGAGACCCAGTACTTC. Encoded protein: CAAHKRGEETQYF.

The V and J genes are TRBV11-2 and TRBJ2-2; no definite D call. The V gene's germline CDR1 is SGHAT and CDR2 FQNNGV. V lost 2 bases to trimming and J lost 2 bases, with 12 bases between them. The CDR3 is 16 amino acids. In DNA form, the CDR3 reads TGTGCCAGCAGCTTACCCCCACTATCTAACACCGGGGAGCTGTTTTTT. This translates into CASSLPPLSNTGELFF.

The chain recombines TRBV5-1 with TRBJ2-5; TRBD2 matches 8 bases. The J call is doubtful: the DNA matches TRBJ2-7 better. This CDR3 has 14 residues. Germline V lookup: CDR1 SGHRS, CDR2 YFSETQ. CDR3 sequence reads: CASGPGGASYEQYF. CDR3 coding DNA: TGCGCCAGCGGCCCGGGAGGGGCGTCCTACGAGCAGTACTTC.

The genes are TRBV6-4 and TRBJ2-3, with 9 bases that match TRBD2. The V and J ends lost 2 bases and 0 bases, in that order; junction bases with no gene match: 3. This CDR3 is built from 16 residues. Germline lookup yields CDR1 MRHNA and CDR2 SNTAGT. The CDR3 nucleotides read TGTGCCAGCAGTGACAGTAGCGGGGGTAGCACAGATACGCAGTATTTT. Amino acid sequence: CASSDSSGGSTDTQYF.

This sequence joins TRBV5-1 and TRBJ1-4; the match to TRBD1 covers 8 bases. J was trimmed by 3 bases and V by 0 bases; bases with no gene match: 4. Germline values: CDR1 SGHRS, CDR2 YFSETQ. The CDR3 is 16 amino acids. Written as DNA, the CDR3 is TGCGCCAGCAGCTTGGGCCAGGGGGCGGCTAATGAAAAACTGTTTTTT. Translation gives CASSLGQGAANEKLFF.

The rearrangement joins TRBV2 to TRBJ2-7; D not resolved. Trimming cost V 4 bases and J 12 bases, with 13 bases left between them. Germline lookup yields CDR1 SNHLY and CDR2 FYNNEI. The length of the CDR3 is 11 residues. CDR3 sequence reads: CASSAFRNGYF. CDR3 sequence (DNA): TGTGCCAGCAGTGCATTCAGGAATGGGTACTTC. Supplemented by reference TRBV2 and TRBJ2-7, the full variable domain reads EPEVTQTPSHQVTQMGQEVILRCVPISNHLYFYWYRQILGQKVEFLVSFYNNEISEKSEIFDDQFSVERPDGSNFTLKIRSTKLEDSAMYFCASSAFRNGYFGPGTRLTVT.

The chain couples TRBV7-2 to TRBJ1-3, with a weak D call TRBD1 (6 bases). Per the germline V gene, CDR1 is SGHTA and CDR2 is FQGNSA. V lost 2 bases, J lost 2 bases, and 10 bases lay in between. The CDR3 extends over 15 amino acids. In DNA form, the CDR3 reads TGTGCCAGCAGCTTATTAGGGGGGGCTGGAAACACCATATATTTT. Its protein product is CASSLLGGAGNTIYF.

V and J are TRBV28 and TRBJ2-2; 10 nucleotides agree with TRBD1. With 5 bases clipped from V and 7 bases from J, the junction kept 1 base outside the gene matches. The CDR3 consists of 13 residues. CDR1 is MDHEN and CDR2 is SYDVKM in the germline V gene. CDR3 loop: CASSDRGLGELFF. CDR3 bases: TGTGCCAGCAGTGACAGGGGGCTCGGGGAGCTGTTTTTT. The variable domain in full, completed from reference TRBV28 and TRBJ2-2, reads DVKVTQSSRYLVKRTGEKVFLECVQDMDHENMFWYRQDPGLGLRLIYFSYDVKMKEKGDIPEGYSVSREKKERFSLILESASTNQTSMYLCASSDRGLGELFFGEGSRLTVL.

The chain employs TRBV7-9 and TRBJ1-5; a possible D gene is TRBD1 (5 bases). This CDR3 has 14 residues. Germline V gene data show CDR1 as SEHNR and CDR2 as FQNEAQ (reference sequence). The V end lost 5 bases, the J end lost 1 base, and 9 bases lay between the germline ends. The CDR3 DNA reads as TGTGCCAGCAGCCCGGACACGAGCAATCAGCCCCAGCATTTT. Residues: CASSPDTSNQPQHF.

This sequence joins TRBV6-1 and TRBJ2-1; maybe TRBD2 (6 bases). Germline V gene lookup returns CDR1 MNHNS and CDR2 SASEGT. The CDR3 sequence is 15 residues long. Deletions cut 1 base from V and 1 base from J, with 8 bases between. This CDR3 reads CASSEEEGSYNEQFF. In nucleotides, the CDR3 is TGTGCCAGCAGTGAAGAGGAGGGTTCCTACAATGAGCAGTTCTTC.

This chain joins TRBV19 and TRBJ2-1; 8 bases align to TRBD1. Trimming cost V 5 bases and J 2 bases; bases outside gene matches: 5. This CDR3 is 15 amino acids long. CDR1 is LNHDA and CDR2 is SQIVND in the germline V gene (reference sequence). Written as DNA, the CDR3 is TGTGCCAGTAGTGTCGACAGGGGCCCCTACAATGAGCAGTTCTTC. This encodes CASSVDRGPYNEQFF. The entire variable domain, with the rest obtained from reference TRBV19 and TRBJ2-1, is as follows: DGGITQSPKYLFRKEGQNVTLSCEQNLNHDAMYWYRQDPGQGLRLIYYSQIVNDFQKGDIAEGYSVSREKKESFPLTVTSAQKNPTAFYLCASSVDRGPYNEQFFGPGTRLTVL.

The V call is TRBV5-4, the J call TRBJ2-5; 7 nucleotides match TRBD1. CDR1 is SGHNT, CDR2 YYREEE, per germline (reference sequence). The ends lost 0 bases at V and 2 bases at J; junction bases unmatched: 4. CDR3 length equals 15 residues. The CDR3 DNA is TGTGCCAGCAGCTTGGGGCCGGGACAGCAAGAGACCCAGTACTTC. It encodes CASSLGPGQQETQYF.

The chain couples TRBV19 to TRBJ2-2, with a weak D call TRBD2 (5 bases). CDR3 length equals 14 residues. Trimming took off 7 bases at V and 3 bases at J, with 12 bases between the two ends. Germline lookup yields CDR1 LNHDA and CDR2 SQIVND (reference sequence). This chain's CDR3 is CASKGGFDTGELFF. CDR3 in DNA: TGTGCCAGTAAAGGAGGTTTTGACACCGGGGAGCTGTTTTTT.

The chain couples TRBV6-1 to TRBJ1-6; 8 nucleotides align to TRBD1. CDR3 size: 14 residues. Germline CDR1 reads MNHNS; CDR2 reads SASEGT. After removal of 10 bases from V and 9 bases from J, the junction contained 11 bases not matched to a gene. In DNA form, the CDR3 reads TGTGCCACCCTGCCAGGGGGCGTGCGTTCACCCCTCCACTTT. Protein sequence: CATLPGGVRSPLHF.

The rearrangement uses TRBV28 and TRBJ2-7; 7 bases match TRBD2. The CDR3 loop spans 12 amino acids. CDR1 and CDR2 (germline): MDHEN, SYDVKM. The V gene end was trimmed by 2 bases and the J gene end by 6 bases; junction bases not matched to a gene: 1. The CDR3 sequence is CASSLPGGEQYF. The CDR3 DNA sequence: TGTGCCAGCAGTTTACCGGGGGGCGAGCAGTACTTC.

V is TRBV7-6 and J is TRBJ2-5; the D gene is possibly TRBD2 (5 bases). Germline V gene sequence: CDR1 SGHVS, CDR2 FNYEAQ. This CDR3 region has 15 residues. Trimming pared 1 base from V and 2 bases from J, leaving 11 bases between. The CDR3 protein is CASSLERRKQETQYF. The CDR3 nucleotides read TGTGCCAGCAGCTTAGAACGGAGGAAACAAGAGACCCAGTACTTC.

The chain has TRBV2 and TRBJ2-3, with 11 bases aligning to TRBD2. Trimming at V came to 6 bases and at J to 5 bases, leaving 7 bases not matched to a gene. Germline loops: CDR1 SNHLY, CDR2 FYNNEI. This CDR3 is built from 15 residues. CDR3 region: CASSAGTSGLDTQYF. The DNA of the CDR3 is TGTGCCAGCAGCGCCGGGACTAGCGGACTAGATACGCAGTATTTT.

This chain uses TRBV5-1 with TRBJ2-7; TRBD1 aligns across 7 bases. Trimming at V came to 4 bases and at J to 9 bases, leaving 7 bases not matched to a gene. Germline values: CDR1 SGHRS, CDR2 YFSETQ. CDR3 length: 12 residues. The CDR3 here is CASSPDRSGQYF. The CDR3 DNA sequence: TGCGCCAGCAGCCCGGACAGGTCTGGGCAGTACTTC.

CDR3 DNA sequence: TGTGCCATCAGGGAGACAGGGACCGGGGAGCTGTTTTTT. It yields the protein CAIRETGTGELFF. The chain joins TRBV10-3 to TRBJ2-2, with 7 bases aligning to TRBD1. Trimming removed 6 bases from V and 5 bases from J; junction bases left unmatched: 3. This CDR3 spans 13 amino acids. The germline CDR1 and CDR2 sequences are ENHRY and SYGVKD.

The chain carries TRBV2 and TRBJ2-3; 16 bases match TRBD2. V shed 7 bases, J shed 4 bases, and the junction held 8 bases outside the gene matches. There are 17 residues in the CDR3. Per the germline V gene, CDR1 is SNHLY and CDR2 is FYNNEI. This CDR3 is CASKSGLAGGQSDTQYF. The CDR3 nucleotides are TGTGCCAGCAAATCGGGACTAGCGGGGGGGCAGTCAGATACGCAGTATTTT.

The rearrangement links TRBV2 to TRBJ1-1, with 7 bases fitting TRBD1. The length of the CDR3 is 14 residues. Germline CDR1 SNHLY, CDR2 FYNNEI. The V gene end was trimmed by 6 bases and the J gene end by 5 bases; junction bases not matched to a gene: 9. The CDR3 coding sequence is TGTGCCAGCAGACGGACAGGAGAGGTGACTGAAGCTTTCTTT. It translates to CASRRTGEVTEAFF.